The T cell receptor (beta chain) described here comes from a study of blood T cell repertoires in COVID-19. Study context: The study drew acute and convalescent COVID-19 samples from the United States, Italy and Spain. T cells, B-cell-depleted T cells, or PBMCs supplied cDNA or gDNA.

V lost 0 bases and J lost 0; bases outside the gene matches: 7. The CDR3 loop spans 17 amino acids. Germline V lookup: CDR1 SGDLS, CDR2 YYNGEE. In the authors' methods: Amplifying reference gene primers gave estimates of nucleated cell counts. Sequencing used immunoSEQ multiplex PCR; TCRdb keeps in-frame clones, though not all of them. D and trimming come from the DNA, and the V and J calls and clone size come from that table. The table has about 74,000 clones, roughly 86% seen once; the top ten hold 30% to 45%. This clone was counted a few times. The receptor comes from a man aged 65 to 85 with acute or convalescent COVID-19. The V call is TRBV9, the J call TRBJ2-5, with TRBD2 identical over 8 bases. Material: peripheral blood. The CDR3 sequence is CASSVAGGAPYQETQYF. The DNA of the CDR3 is TGTGCCAGCAGCGTAGCGGGAGGGGCCCCGTACCAAGAGACCCAGTACTTC. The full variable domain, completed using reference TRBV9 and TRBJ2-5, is DSGVTQTPKHLITATGQRVTLRCSPRSGDLSVYWYQQSLDQGLQFLIQYYNGEERAKGNILERFSAQQFPDLHSELNLSSLELGDSALYFCASSVAGGAPYQETQYFGPGTRLLVL.